These T cell receptor beta chains were read from a single sample in a study of shared clonotypes between healthy human individuals. TCRdb keeps only in-frame clones here, not all; method: immunoSEQ multiplex PCR. The sample lists about 2 million clones; approximately 94% were seen once. The sample was naive CD8+ T cells sorted from blood. These receptors all stem from a young man in good health. CDR3s include the opening cysteine and the closing phenylalanine or tryptophan.

j_gene: TRBJ2-3; v_gene: TRBV28; CDR3aa: CASSLTGGDTQYF
j_gene: TRBJ2-3; v_gene: TRBV27; CDR3aa: CASSSDRVDTQYF
j_gene: TRBJ2-7; v_gene: TRBV7-6; CDR3aa: CASSLERGAYEQYF
j_gene: TRBJ2-7; v_gene: TRBV7-8; CDR3aa: CASHKRDSYEQYF
j_gene: TRBJ1-1; v_gene: TRBV9; CDR3aa: CASSVGVLTEAFF
j_gene: TRBJ1-5; v_gene: TRBV19; CDR3aa: CASSIKQANQPQHF
j_gene: TRBJ1-2; v_gene: TRBV30; CDR3aa: CAWSVGGGYGYTF
j_gene: TRBJ2-3; v_gene: TRBV4-1; CDR3aa: CASSQDFTSGMMDTQYF
j_gene: TRBJ2-7; v_gene: TRBV5-4; CDR3aa: CASSPQDLSYEQYF
j_gene: TRBJ1-2; v_gene: TRBV11-2; CDR3aa: CASSSTGTVSTLGYGYTF
j_gene: TRBJ2-1; v_gene: TRBV9; CDR3aa: CASSFSGGGNEQFF
j_gene: TRBJ1-6; v_gene: TRBV27; CDR3aa: CASSLGQGGLPLHF
j_gene: TRBJ2-7; v_gene: TRBV7-9; CDR3aa: CASSSKYSGGAAEQYF
j_gene: TRBJ2-2; v_gene: TRBV7-8; CDR3aa: CASSFETVDTGELFF
j_gene: TRBJ1-5; v_gene: TRBV6-1; CDR3aa: CASSPGRQGNQPQHF
j_gene: TRBJ2-1; v_gene: TRBV9; CDR3aa: CASSVETGAVYNEQFF
j_gene: TRBJ2-7; v_gene: TRBV20-1; CDR3aa: CSAKRYSEQYF
j_gene: TRBJ2-1; v_gene: TRBV7-9; CDR3aa: CASSLDPNEQFF
j_gene: TRBJ2-5; v_gene: TRBV19; CDR3aa: CASSIDGDRGETQYF
j_gene: TRBJ2-3; v_gene: TRBV7-9; CDR3aa: CASSLALGGLADTQYF
j_gene: TRBJ2-7; v_gene: TRBV28; CDR3aa: CASSLTGGRYEQYF
j_gene: TRBJ2-7; v_gene: TRBV4-1; CDR3aa: CASSHTIGNYEQYF
j_gene: TRBJ2-7; v_gene: TRBV11-2; CDR3aa: CASSSNPVEGTYEQYF
j_gene: TRBJ2-1; v_gene: TRBV27; CDR3aa: CASSSIDRVAQDEQFF
j_gene: TRBJ2-1; v_gene: TRBV7-9; CDR3aa: CASSFAVGAGGGDEQFF
j_gene: TRBJ1-5; v_gene: TRBV5-1; CDR3aa: CASKNQPQHF
j_gene: TRBJ2-1; v_gene: TRBV25-1; CDR3aa: CASSPKREEVNEQFF
j_gene: TRBJ2-6; v_gene: TRBV9; CDR3aa: CASSVGLAGAGGANVLTF
j_gene: TRBJ2-3; v_gene: TRBV5-6; CDR3aa: CASSLVWRESIDTQYF
j_gene: TRBJ1-6; v_gene: TRBV7-6; CDR3aa: CASSLGGVGYNSPLHF
j_gene: TRBJ2-1; v_gene: TRBV25-1; CDR3aa: CASSDGAGGGEQFF
j_gene: TRBJ2-3; v_gene: TRBV9; CDR3aa: CASSVGFFGGGASPTDTQYF
j_gene: TRBJ2-1; v_gene: TRBV15; CDR3aa: CATTSQTGNEQFF
j_gene: TRBJ2-2; v_gene: TRBV27; CDR3aa: CASSWGTAQTGELFF
j_gene: TRBJ2-1; v_gene: TRBV6-5; CDR3aa: CASSYASRVNEQFF
j_gene: TRBJ2-7; v_gene: TRBV5-6; CDR3aa: CASSLGADFYEQYF
j_gene: TRBJ2-1; v_gene: TRBV7-9; CDR3aa: CASSLAGTVNEQFF
j_gene: TRBJ2-7; v_gene: TRBV4-1; CDR3aa: CASSHSGLGYEQYF
j_gene: TRBJ2-3; v_gene: TRBV5-1; CDR3aa: CASSLDRPPDTQYF
j_gene: TRBJ2-7; v_gene: TRBV12-5; CDR3aa: CAAGLTYEQYF